This is a list of T cell receptor beta chains from one sample in a study of blood T cell repertoires in COVID-19. Clones were sequenced by immunoSEQ multiplex PCR, and TCRdb holds only the in-frame ones, with some missing. The repertoire includes around 300,000 clones, 75% to 95% of them detected once, and roughly 1.1% sits in the top ten. The sequenced sample consisted of PBMCs or T cells enriched from blood (not recorded which). The receptors derive from a woman in her twenties or thirties who had recovered from COVID-19. The CDR3 runs from the conserved cysteine through the conserved F or W. D genes are given only for firm matches. A clone size is listed for some rows: how often the clone was seen (once, few, many), or a class if it is expanded.

v_gene: TRBV10-3
j_gene: TRBJ2-7
abundance: few
d_gene: -
CDR3aa: CAISDSRDSYEQYF
CDR3nt: TGTGCCATCAGTGACAGCAGGGACTCCTACGAGCAGTACTTC

v_gene: TRBV28
j_gene: TRBJ1-2
abundance: -
d_gene: TRBD1
CDR3aa: CASRPGQVPNYGYTF
CDR3nt: TGTGCCAGCAGGCCCGGACAGGTCCCTAACTATGGCTACACCTTC

v_gene: TRBV5-1
j_gene: TRBJ2-7
abundance: -
d_gene: -
CDR3aa: CASSVASVPEQYF
CDR3nt: TGCGCCAGCAGCGTGGCTAGCGTTCCCGAGCAGTACTTC

v_gene: TRBV5-1
j_gene: TRBJ1-5
abundance: -
d_gene: -
CDR3aa: CASSLDRSSNQPQHF
CDR3nt: TGCGCCAGCAGCTTGGACAGGAGTAGCAATCAGCCCCAGCATTTT

v_gene: TRBV28
j_gene: TRBJ1-5
abundance: -
d_gene: TRBD1
CDR3aa: CASSSSGTGMNQPQHF
CDR3nt: TGTGCCAGCAGTTCATCCGGGACAGGGATGAATCAGCCCCAGCATTTT

v_gene: TRBV7-6
j_gene: TRBJ1-5
abundance: -
d_gene: TRBD1
CDR3aa: CASSQGAGQINQPQHF
CDR3nt: TGTGCCAGCAGCCAGGGGGCAGGTCAAATCAATCAGCCCCAGCATTTT

v_gene: TRBV27
j_gene: TRBJ1-2
abundance: -
d_gene: -
CDR3aa: CASSLYSQANYGYTF
CDR3nt: TGTGCCAGCAGTTTATACAGCCAAGCTAACTATGGCTACACCTTC

v_gene: TRBV29-1
j_gene: TRBJ1-1
abundance: -
d_gene: -
CDR3aa: CSVRPGVNTEAFF
CDR3nt: TGCAGCGTCCGGCCGGGGGTCAACACTGAAGCTTTCTTT

v_gene: TRBV30
j_gene: TRBJ1-2
abundance: -
d_gene: -
CDR3aa: CAWSSGEGGYTF
CDR3nt: TGTGCCTGGAGTAGTGGGGAGGGCGGCTACACCTTC

v_gene: TRBV3-1/TRBV3-2
j_gene: TRBJ2-7
abundance: -
d_gene: -
CDR3aa: CASSQSGYEQYF
CDR3nt: TGTGCCAGCAGCCAATCCGGGTACGAGCAGTACTTC

v_gene: TRBV9
j_gene: TRBJ2-7
abundance: -
d_gene: TRBD2
CDR3aa: CASSPLAGSSYEQYF
CDR3nt: TGTGCCAGCAGCCCCTTAGCGGGATCTTCCTACGAGCAGTACTTC

v_gene: TRBV28
j_gene: TRBJ2-7
abundance: -
d_gene: -
CDR3aa: CASSLSSEQYF
CDR3nt: TGTGCCAGCAGTTTATCTTCCGAGCAGTACTTC

v_gene: TRBV12-3/TRBV12-4
j_gene: TRBJ2-7
abundance: -
d_gene: TRBD1
CDR3aa: CASRGGQGYEQYF
CDR3nt: TGTGCCAGCAGGGGGGGACAGGGCTACGAGCAGTACTTC

v_gene: TRBV5-4
j_gene: TRBJ2-3
abundance: -
d_gene: TRBD2
CDR3aa: CASSPLPAGGLSTDTQYF
CDR3nt: TGTGCCAGCAGCCCCCTCCCAGCGGGAGGCCTCAGCACAGATACGCAGTATTTT

v_gene: TRBV27
j_gene: TRBJ1-1
abundance: -
d_gene: TRBD1
CDR3aa: CASSAGQGAVGSEAFF
CDR3nt: TGTGCCAGCAGTGCAGGACAGGGGGCTGTCGGCTCTGAAGCTTTCTTT

v_gene: TRBV6-4
j_gene: TRBJ1-1
abundance: -
d_gene: TRBD1
CDR3aa: CASSEIGQAINTEAFF
CDR3nt: TGTGCCAGCAGTGAAATCGGACAGGCGATCAACACTGAAGCTTTCTTT

v_gene: TRBV7-2
j_gene: TRBJ1-2
abundance: -
d_gene: TRBD1
CDR3aa: CASRTGGSYGYTF
CDR3nt: TGTGCCAGCAGGACAGGGGGCAGCTATGGCTACACCTTC

v_gene: TRBV5-1
j_gene: TRBJ1-6
abundance: -
d_gene: -
CDR3aa: CASSLSGIYNSPLHF
CDR3nt: TGCGCCAGCAGCTTGTCAGGGATTTATAATTCACCCCTCCACTTT

v_gene: TRBV27
j_gene: TRBJ2-5
abundance: -
d_gene: -
CDR3aa: CASSLLDSQETQYF
CDR3nt: TGTGCCAGCAGTTTATTAGACAGCCAAGAGACCCAGTACTTC

v_gene: TRBV9
j_gene: TRBJ1-1
abundance: -
d_gene: -
CDR3aa: CASSVQMNTEAFF
CDR3nt: TGTGCCAGCAGCGTCCAAATGAACACTGAAGCTTTCTTT

v_gene: TRBV11-2
j_gene: TRBJ2-6
abundance: -
d_gene: TRBD1
CDR3aa: CASGGAWTGYSGANVLTF
CDR3nt: TGTGCCAGCGGGGGAGCCTGGACAGGGTACTCTGGGGCCAACGTCCTGACTTTC

v_gene: TRBV5-1
j_gene: TRBJ2-3
abundance: -
d_gene: TRBD1
CDR3aa: CASSLSRQGFLDTQYF
CDR3nt: TGCGCCAGCAGCTTGTCGAGACAGGGTTTTTTGGATACGCAGTATTTT

v_gene: TRBV4-2
j_gene: TRBJ1-2
abundance: -
d_gene: -
CDR3aa: CASSRSAATRYGYTF
CDR3nt: TGTGCCAGCAGCCGATCAGCAGCGACCCGCTATGGCTACACCTTC

v_gene: TRBV6-5
j_gene: TRBJ2-2
abundance: -
d_gene: -
CDR3aa: CASSGDTGELFF
CDR3nt: TGTGCCAGCAGCGGGGACACCGGGGAGCTGTTTTTT

v_gene: TRBV5-1
j_gene: TRBJ1-2
abundance: -
d_gene: -
CDR3aa: CASSLGQEKGYGYTF
CDR3nt: TGCGCCAGCAGCTTGGGACAGGAGAAGGGGTATGGCTACACCTTC

v_gene: TRBV27
j_gene: TRBJ1-3
abundance: -
d_gene: TRBD1
CDR3aa: CASSLSGQGRNTIYF
CDR3nt: TGTGCCAGCAGTTTGAGCGGACAGGGTCGAAACACCATATATTTT

v_gene: TRBV9
j_gene: TRBJ2-1
abundance: -
d_gene: -
CDR3aa: CASSVLNEQFF
CDR3nt: TGTGCCAGCAGCGTCTTAAATGAGCAGTTCTTC

v_gene: TRBV28
j_gene: TRBJ1-5
abundance: -
d_gene: TRBD1
CDR3aa: CASSRDRVQPQHF
CDR3nt: TGTGCCAGCAGCCGGGACAGGGTGCAGCCCCAGCATTTT

v_gene: TRBV7-3
j_gene: TRBJ2-3
abundance: -
d_gene: -
CDR3aa: CASSPRGADTQYF
CDR3nt: TGTGCCAGCAGCCCCCGGGGTGCAGATACGCAGTATTTT

v_gene: TRBV4-2
j_gene: TRBJ1-2
abundance: -
d_gene: TRBD1
CDR3aa: CASSTPDRAYGYTF
CDR3nt: TGTGCCAGCAGCACACCAGACAGGGCCTACGGCTACACCTTC

v_gene: TRBV27
j_gene: TRBJ2-5
abundance: -
d_gene: -
CDR3aa: CASSLYKGQETQYF
CDR3nt: TGTGCCAGCAGCCTTTATAAGGGGCAAGAGACCCAGTACTTC

v_gene: TRBV7-8
j_gene: TRBJ1-2
abundance: few
d_gene: TRBD1
CDR3aa: CASSPRQGNYGYTF
CDR3nt: TGTGCCAGCAGCCCCAGACAGGGGAACTATGGCTACACCTTC

v_gene: TRBV5-1
j_gene: TRBJ1-5
abundance: once
d_gene: TRBD1
CDR3aa: CASSPGTANQPQHF
CDR3nt: TGCGCCAGCAGCCCCGGGACAGCCAATCAGCCCCAGCATTTT

v_gene: TRBV28
j_gene: TRBJ1-3
abundance: -
d_gene: -
CDR3aa: CASSRGLSGNTIYF
CDR3nt: TGTGCCAGCAGTAGGGGTCTCTCTGGAAACACCATATATTTT

v_gene: TRBV3-1/TRBV3-2
j_gene: TRBJ1-1
abundance: few
d_gene: -
CDR3aa: CASSQDQVNTEAFF
CDR3nt: TGTGCCAGCAGCCAAGATCAGGTGAACACTGAAGCTTTCTTT

v_gene: TRBV9
j_gene: TRBJ2-5
abundance: -
d_gene: -
CDR3aa: CASSVATGRETQYF
CDR3nt: TGTGCCAGCAGCGTAGCAACGGGGAGAGAGACCCAGTACTTC

v_gene: TRBV7-3
j_gene: TRBJ2-1
abundance: -
d_gene: -
CDR3aa: CASSLDGGSAYNEQFF
CDR3nt: TGTGCCAGCAGCTTAGACGGTGGGAGCGCCTACAATGAGCAGTTCTTC

v_gene: TRBV7-2
j_gene: TRBJ2-1
abundance: -
d_gene: TRBD2
CDR3aa: CASSPGGTSGKNEQFF
CDR3nt: TGTGCCAGCAGCCCAGGAGGGACTAGCGGGAAAAATGAGCAGTTCTTC

v_gene: TRBV20-1
j_gene: TRBJ2-1
abundance: -
d_gene: -
CDR3aa: CSARVHTEQFF
CDR3nt: TGCAGTGCCAGGGTCCACACTGAGCAGTTCTTC

v_gene: TRBV5-8
j_gene: TRBJ2-7
abundance: -
d_gene: -
CDR3aa: CASSLSTDSFYEQYF
CDR3nt: TGTGCCAGCAGCTTATCCACCGACAGCTTCTACGAGCAGTACTTC

v_gene: TRBV30
j_gene: TRBJ2-5
abundance: -
d_gene: TRBD2
CDR3aa: CAWSTGTSGNQETQYF
CDR3nt: TGTGCCTGGAGTACCGGGACTAGCGGGAACCAAGAGACCCAGTACTTC

v_gene: TRBV2
j_gene: TRBJ1-3
abundance: -
d_gene: -
CDR3aa: CASSADLRGGVAVIYF
CDR3nt: TGTGCCAGCAGTGCAGATCTACGGGGGGGCGTGGCGGTCATATATTTT

v_gene: TRBV9
j_gene: TRBJ2-2
abundance: -
d_gene: TRBD2
CDR3aa: CASSERGREAGELFF
CDR3nt: TGTGCCAGCAGCGAACGCGGGAGAGAAGCCGGGGAGCTGTTTTTT

v_gene: TRBV28
j_gene: TRBJ2-2
abundance: -
d_gene: -
CDR3aa: CASSPVTGELFF
CDR3nt: TGTGCCAGCAGCCCTGTCACCGGGGAGCTGTTTTTT

v_gene: TRBV6-5
j_gene: TRBJ1-4
abundance: few
d_gene: -
CDR3aa: CASSYRRGEKLFF
CDR3nt: TGTGCCAGCAGTTACAGAAGAGGTGAAAAACTGTTTTTT

v_gene: TRBV30
j_gene: TRBJ1-6
abundance: -
d_gene: -
CDR3aa: CAWSDETVSPLHF
CDR3nt: TGTGCCTGGAGTGATGAAACAGTTTCACCCCTCCACTTT

v_gene: TRBV6-2/TRBV6-3
j_gene: TRBJ2-7
abundance: -
d_gene: TRBD2
CDR3aa: CASSSPGRTSIGAEQYF
CDR3nt: TGTGCCAGCAGTTCTCCGGGCAGGACTAGCATCGGTGCCGAGCAGTACTTC

v_gene: TRBV7-8
j_gene: TRBJ1-5
abundance: -
d_gene: TRBD1
CDR3aa: CASSSGQVLSNQPQHF
CDR3nt: TGTGCCAGCAGTTCGGGACAGGTTCTTAGCAATCAGCCCCAGCATTTT

v_gene: TRBV21-1
j_gene: TRBJ2-5
abundance: few
d_gene: -
CDR3aa: CASSQRTSGGQETQYF
CDR3nt: TGTGCCAGCAGCCAGAGAACGTCCGGCGGCCAAGAGACCCAGTACTTC

v_gene: TRBV5-4
j_gene: TRBJ2-7
abundance: -
d_gene: TRBD2
CDR3aa: CASSVTSGSYEQYF
CDR3nt: TGTGCCAGCAGCGTAACTAGCGGGAGTTACGAGCAGTACTTC

v_gene: TRBV6-1
j_gene: TRBJ1-4
abundance: once
d_gene: -
CDR3aa: CASSEARTSRWEKLFF
CDR3nt: TGTGCCAGCAGTGAAGCCAGGACTTCTAGATGGGAAAAACTGTTTTTT

v_gene: TRBV5-1
j_gene: TRBJ2-5
abundance: -
d_gene: TRBD1
CDR3aa: CASSYGTGSRETQYF
CDR3nt: TGCGCCAGCAGCTACGGGACAGGGTCGAGGGAGACCCAGTACTTC